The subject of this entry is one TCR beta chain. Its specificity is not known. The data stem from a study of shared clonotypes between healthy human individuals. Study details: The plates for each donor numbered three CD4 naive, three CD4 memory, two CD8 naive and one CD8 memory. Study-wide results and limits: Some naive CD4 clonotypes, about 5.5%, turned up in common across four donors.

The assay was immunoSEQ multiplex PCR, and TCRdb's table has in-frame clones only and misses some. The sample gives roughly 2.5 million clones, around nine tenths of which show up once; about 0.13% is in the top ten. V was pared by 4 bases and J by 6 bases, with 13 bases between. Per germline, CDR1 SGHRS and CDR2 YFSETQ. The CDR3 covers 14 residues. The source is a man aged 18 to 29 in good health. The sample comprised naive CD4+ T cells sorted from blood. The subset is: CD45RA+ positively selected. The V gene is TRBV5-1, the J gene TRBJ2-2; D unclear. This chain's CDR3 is CASSTATLAGELFF. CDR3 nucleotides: TGCGCCAGCAGCACAGCAACCCTTGCCGGGGAGCTGTTTTTT.